This passage covers 32 T cell receptor beta chains from one sample sequenced in a study of cytomegalovirus exposure and HLA in healthy donors. In the PCR, 60 Vbeta and 13 Jbeta primers were used. The repertoire was sequenced with immunoSEQ multiplex PCR; TCRdb's copy has only in-frame clones and lacks some. The profile shows 150,000 to 200,000 clones, over 70% of them singletons. The sequenced sample consisted of PBMCs. These receptors were collected from a man between 45 and 60 years old in good health and CMV-seronegative.

Points on this clone: One end of the junction fails to match germline, which may point to a read error. The rearrangement links TRBV7-9 to TRBJ2-7; 7 bases agree with TRBD2. Germline CDR1 SEHNR, CDR2 FQNEAQ (reference sequence). The CDR3 has 17 amino acids. The CDR3 loop is CSSSLAGQGGSSYEQYF. Written as DNA, the CDR3 is TGTTCCAGCAGCTTAGCGGGTCAGGGCGGATCTTCCTACGAGCAGTACTTC.

J is TRBJ2-7 and V is TRBV4-3, with TRBD1 identical over 9 bases. In germline, CDR1 is LGHNA, CDR2 YSLEER. V lost 1 base, J lost 6 bases, and 7 bases stayed unmatched. The CDR3 extends over 15 amino acids. The DNA of the CDR3 is TGCGCCAGCAGCCAAGCGGGACAGGGAGAATCCGAGCAGTACTTC. The encoded protein is CASSQAGQGESEQYF.

This clone appeared a single time. The chain joins TRBV9 to TRBJ2-3; D is perhaps TRBD2 (5 bases). The CDR3 is 12 amino acids. Trimming took 3 bases from V and 4 from J, leaving 6 bases between them. The V gene's germline CDR1 is SGDLS and CDR2 YYNGEE. The CDR3 nucleotides read TGTGCCAGCAGCGGGGAGTCAGATACGCAGTATTTT. This sequence encodes CASSGESDTQYF.

This chain uses TRBV5-1 with TRBJ2-1; no firm D call. Germline assignment: CDR1 SGHRS and CDR2 YFSETQ. Between the trimmed V and J ends, which lost 3 bases and 5 bases, there was a span of 18 bases. The CDR3 runs 16 residues. The CDR3 reads CASSSRPPSGHNEQFF. In DNA form, the CDR3 reads TGCGCCAGCAGCTCTAGACCGCCTTCCGGCCACAATGAGCAGTTCTTC.

The V gene is TRBV7-2, the J gene TRBJ1-1; D unresolved. Germline CDR1 and CDR2: SGHTA and FQGNSA. The length of the CDR3 is 11 residues. Trimming left V 5 bases short and J 8 bases short, with 9 bases between. The CDR3 loop reads CASSPFSEAFF. The CDR3 DNA reads TGTGCCAGCAGCCCGTTCTCGGAAGCTTTCTTT.

The rearrangement uses TRBV19 and TRBJ2-5, with 8 bases fitting TRBD1. The J segment lost 5 bases and the V segment lost 4 bases, leaving 9 bases of the junction unmatched. This CDR3 spans 15 amino acids. Germline V gene lookup returns CDR1 LNHDA and CDR2 SQIVND (reference sequence). The CDR3 reads CASSKHQGASETQYF. Here the CDR3 DNA reads TGTGCCAGTAGTAAACATCAGGGGGCTAGCGAGACCCAGTACTTC.

The CDR3 here is CASRVSAGPQPQHF. The CDR3, as DNA: TGTGCCAGTAGAGTCTCCGCAGGCCCCCAGCCCCAGCATTTT. This chain connects TRBV19 to TRBJ1-5, with D uncertain. This CDR3 is built from 14 residues. Trimming removed 6 bases from V and 7 bases from J, with 16 bases in between. The V gene's germline CDR1 is LNHDA and CDR2 SQIVND (reference sequence). Full variable domain (missing parts from reference TRBV19 and TRBJ1-5): DGGITQSPKYLFRKEGQNVTLSCEQNLNHDAMYWYRQDPGQGLRLIYYSQIVNDFQKGDIAEGYSVSREKKESFPLTVTSAQKNPTAFYLCASRVSAGPQPQHFGDGTRLSIL.

The V gene is TRBV5-6, the J gene TRBJ1-5, with TRBD1 identical over 8 bases. Losses at the gene ends were 2 bases for V and 4 bases for J; bases not matched to a gene: 5. Germline V gives CDR1 SGHDT, CDR2 YYEEEE. The CDR3 length is 15 residues. CDR3 nucleotides: TGTGCCAGCAGCTTACGGACAGGGCTAAATCAGCCCCAGCATTTT. As protein: CASSLRTGLNQPQHF. The whole variable domain, filled in from reference TRBV5-6 and TRBJ1-5, reads DAGVTQSPTHLIKTRGQQVTLRCSPKSGHDTVSWYQQALGQGPQFIFQYYEEEERQRGNFPDRFSGHQFPNYSSELNVNALLLGDSALYLCASSLRTGLNQPQHFGDGTRLSIL.

This clone was detected a few times. The chain joins TRBV6-6 to TRBJ1-2; D remains ambiguous. V was cut by 2 bases and J by 7 bases, with 8 bases left in between. The CDR3 runs 12 residues. Germline CDR1 and CDR2: MNHNY and SVGAGI (reference sequence). The CDR3 sequence: CASSYDGSGYTF. The CDR3 coding sequence is TGTGCCAGCAGTTACGATGGTAGTGGCTACACCTTC.

This chain connects TRBV10-3 to TRBJ1-3; 10 nucleotides agree with TRBD1. Germline loops: CDR1 ENHRY, CDR2 SYGVKD. This CDR3 is 15 amino acids long. V dropped 6 bases and J dropped 1; count of bases not matched to a gene: 3. DNA for the CDR3: TGTGCCATCAGCCGGACAGGGGGTTCTGGAAACACCATATATTTT. Translating it yields CAISRTGGSGNTIYF.

This clone appeared a few times. The chain links TRBV6-5 to TRBJ2-3; D not resolved. V was pared by 6 bases and J by 6 bases, with 10 bases between. CDR1 is MNHEY, CDR2 SVGAGI, per germline. This CDR3 is 12 amino acids long. This chain's CDR3 is CASSAVGDTQYF. CDR3 bases: TGTGCCAGCAGCGCTGTGGGCGATACGCAGTATTTT.

This chain joins TRBV10-3 and TRBJ2-5; D possibly corresponds to TRBD2 (5 bases). Germline loops: CDR1 ENHRY, CDR2 SYGVKD. V shed 4 bases and J shed 2 bases, with 11 bases lying between them. The CDR3 covers 14 residues. CDR3 bases: TGTGCCATCAGTGTGGACCGGGATCAAGAGACCCAGTACTTC. This translates into CAISVDRDQETQYF.

The chain uses TRBV5-6 and TRBJ2-2, with D unclear. The germline V gene has CDR1 SGHDT and CDR2 YYEEEE. The CDR3 sequence is 15 residues long. The V end lost 0 bases, the J end lost 2 bases, and 8 bases lay between the germline ends. The CDR3 sequence: CASSLVTLNTGELFF. DNA for the CDR3: TGTGCCAGCAGCTTGGTCACATTAAACACCGGGGAGCTGTTTTTT.

CDR3 DNA sequence: TGTGCCAGTAGTGACCGGACTAATCAGCCCCAGCATTTT. Residues: CASSDRTNQPQHF. The J gene is TRBJ1-5, the V gene TRBV19; D unclear. From germline, CDR1 is LNHDA and CDR2 SQIVND (reference sequence). The CDR3 loop spans 13 amino acids. V was pared by 5 bases and J by 4 bases, with 9 bases between.

DNA for the CDR3: TGTGCCTGGAGTCCACCCCCAGGGACCTACGAGCAGTACTTC. Translating it yields CAWSPPPGTYEQYF. The V and J genes are TRBV30 and TRBJ2-7; TRBD1 might be the D (5 bases). CDR1 is GTSNPN, CDR2 SVGIG, per germline (reference sequence). The CDR3 covers 14 residues. V dropped 2 bases and J dropped 2 bases, with 13 bases sitting between them.

About this clone itself: The sample carries other DNA sequences with the same CDR3. The chain carries TRBV7-8 and TRBJ1-5; TRBD1 might be the D (5 bases). The length of the CDR3 is 14 residues. V was clipped by 1 base and J by 3 bases, with 7 bases between them. Per the germline V gene, CDR1 is SGHVS and CDR2 is FQNEAQ. The chain's CDR3 is CASSLGQPNQPQHF. The DNA of the CDR3 is TGTGCCAGCAGCTTAGGACAGCCCAATCAGCCCCAGCATTTT.

The count of this clone is one. The chain carries TRBV7-2 and TRBJ2-3; 8 bases line up with TRBD1. Germline lookup yields CDR1 SGHTA and CDR2 FQGNSA. V lost 5 bases, J lost 4 bases, and 8 bases stayed unmatched. The CDR3 is made up of 15 amino acids. The CDR3: CASSPDRGRADTQYF. As DNA, the CDR3 is TGTGCCAGCAGCCCCGACAGGGGAAGAGCAGATACGCAGTATTTT.

The J gene is TRBJ1-1, the V gene TRBV10-3, with D tentatively TRBD1 (6 bases). V shed 3 bases and J shed 5 bases, with 13 bases lying between them. The CDR3 is made up of 14 amino acids. Germline V gives CDR1 ENHRY, CDR2 SYGVKD. CDR3 amino acids: CAISDLGGETEAFF. The CDR3 bases are TGTGCCATCAGTGATCTAGGGGGGGAGACTGAAGCTTTCTTT.

The chain links TRBV7-3 to TRBJ1-1; D is unclear. This CDR3 has 13 amino acids. V was pared by 3 bases and J by 3 bases, with 8 bases between. Germline V lookup: CDR1 SGHTA, CDR2 FQGTGA. The CDR3: CASSLNRDTEAFF. The CDR3 bases are TGTGCCAGCAGCTTGAACAGAGACACTGAAGCTTTCTTT.

This clone was seen more than once but under ten times. CDR3 amino acids: CASSSQERGLKFF. CDR3 bases: TGTGCCAGCAGTTCCCAGGAGAGGGGGCTAAAGTTCTTC. The chain has TRBV6-1 and TRBJ2-1, with TRBD1 matching 7 bases. The length of the CDR3 is 13 residues. V gave up 5 bases and J gave up 14 bases; unmatched junction bases: 12. CDR1 is MNHNS and CDR2 is SASEGT in the germline V gene.

The chain combines TRBV5-1 with TRBJ1-6; a possible D gene is TRBD1 (6 bases). The ends were cut back, 3 bases at V and 6 bases at J, with 10 bases in the middle. From germline, CDR1 is SGHRS and CDR2 YFSETQ. The CDR3 has 14 residues. The CDR3 reads CASSWMDSNSPLHF. The CDR3 bases are TGCGCCAGCAGCTGGATGGACAGTAATTCACCCCTCCACTTT.

The V call is TRBV10-3, the J call TRBJ2-5; D remains ambiguous. The CDR3 length is 14 residues. The germline V and J ends were trimmed by 3 bases and 5 bases, with 13 bases remaining between them. Per germline, CDR1 ENHRY and CDR2 SYGVKD. Written as DNA, the CDR3 is TGTGCCATCAGTGACCGACAACCTCGGGAGACCCAGTACTTC. Translating it yields CAISDRQPRETQYF.

The DNA for the CDR3 is TGTGCCAGCAGCCTGGAGAGTGGGGGCTACACCTTC. It translates to CASSLESGGYTF. The V call is TRBV7-3, the J call TRBJ1-2; D gene uncertain. CDR3 length: 12 amino acids. Trimming left V 5 bases short and J 8 bases short, with 12 bases between. Germline V CDR1 and CDR2: SGHTA, FQGTGA. The full variable domain, completed using reference TRBV7-3 and TRBJ1-2, is GAGVSQTPSNKVTEKGKYVELRCDPISGHTALYWYRQSLGQGPEFLIYFQGTGAADDSGLPNDRFFAVRPEGSVSTLKIQRTERGDSAVYLCASSLESGGYTFGSGTRLTVV.

J is TRBJ2-1 and V is TRBV4-1; TRBD2 is a possible D gene (7 bases). The CDR3 has 15 amino acids. Trimming removed 5 bases from V and 7 bases from J, with 18 bases in between. Germline loops: CDR1 MGHRA, CDR2 YSYEKL. The CDR3 spells CASSYLGGRGNEQFF. The DNA for the CDR3 is TGCGCCAGCAGCTATTTGGGGGGGAGGGGGAATGAGCAGTTCTTC.

This clone was detected a few times. The rearrangement joins TRBV2 to TRBJ1-4; 12 bases align to TRBD1. Germline V CDR1 and CDR2: SNHLY, FYNNEI. With 3 bases clipped from V and 8 bases from J, the junction kept 4 bases outside the gene matches. This CDR3 contains 15 residues. The CDR3, as DNA: TGTGCCAGCAGTGAGATGGGACAGGGGGCCGAAAAACTGTTTTTT. This encodes CASSEMGQGAEKLFF.

This chain links TRBV2 with TRBJ2-5, with D possibly being TRBD2 (5 bases). The CDR3 has 16 amino acids. Germline assignment: CDR1 SNHLY and CDR2 FYNNEI. V was trimmed by 5 bases and J by 3 bases, leaving 19 bases between them. The CDR3, as DNA: TGTGCCAGCAGTTCTCCGGGATTTAGTCGTGAAGAGACCCAGTACTTC. Encoded protein: CASSSPGFSREETQYF. Full variable domain (missing parts from reference TRBV2 and TRBJ2-5): EPEVTQTPSHQVTQMGQEVILRCVPISNHLYFYWYRQILGQKVEFLVSFYNNEISEKSEIFDDQFSVERPDGSNFTLKIRSTKLEDSAMYFCASSSPGFSREETQYFGPGTRLLVL.

This rearrangement joins TRBV29-1 to TRBJ1-1, with a tentative D call TRBD1 (5 bases). V was trimmed by 5 bases and J by 1 base, leaving 14 bases between them. CDR3 length: 14 residues. CDR1 and CDR2 from the germline V gene are SQVTM and ANQGSEA. The CDR3 is CSVRGGSENTEAFF. As DNA, the CDR3 is TGCAGCGTTCGTGGGGGGAGCGAGAACACTGAAGCTTTCTTT.

V is TRBV27 and J is TRBJ1-2, with D maybe TRBD1 (5 bases). This CDR3 contains 12 residues. The V end was cut by 5 bases, the J end by 3 bases, with 7 bases between. CDR1 is MNHEY, CDR2 SMNVEV, per germline (reference sequence). This chain's CDR3 is CASSDRHYGYTF. In DNA, the CDR3 is TGTGCCAGCAGTGACAGACACTATGGCTACACCTTC.

This clone was seen a few times. V usage is TRBV27 and J usage is TRBJ1-1, with D perhaps matching TRBD1 (5 bases). Germline V lookup: CDR1 MNHEY, CDR2 SMNVEV (reference sequence). Deletions cut 6 bases from V and 3 bases from J, with 20 bases between. There are 16 residues in the CDR3. CDR3 nucleotides: TGTGCCAGCAGCCCCACCTTACCCGGGGGAGACACTGAAGCTTTCTTT. This gives the protein CASSPTLPGGDTEAFF.

As to this clone: The junction shows a germline mismatch at one end, possibly a read error. The chain recombines TRBV4-1 with TRBJ1-4; D gene unclear. The CDR3 is made up of 13 amino acids. CDR1 and CDR2 from the germline V gene are MGHRA and YSYEKL. CDR3 residues: CAGSHYLDEKLFF. CDR3 sequence (DNA): TGCGCCGGCAGCCATTATCTCGATGAAAAACTGTTTTTT.

This chain uses TRBV2 with TRBJ2-3; D ambiguous. Deletions cut 4 bases from V and 2 bases from J, with 7 bases between. In germline, CDR1 is SNHLY, CDR2 FYNNEI. The CDR3 length is 13 residues. In DNA, the CDR3 is TGTGCCAGCAGTGCCCCTAACACAGATACGCAGTATTTT. It codes for CASSAPNTDTQYF.

The chain couples TRBV10-3 to TRBJ1-1, with D possibly TRBD1 on 6 matching bases. This CDR3 has 14 residues. Between the trimmed V and J ends, which lost 5 bases and 7 bases, there was a span of 17 bases. Germline-derived CDR1 and CDR2 are ENHRY and SYGVKD. CDR3 in DNA: TGTGCCATCAGTCTAACAGGGCTTGGTAGTGAAGCTTTCTTT. The encoded protein is CAISLTGLGSEAFF.